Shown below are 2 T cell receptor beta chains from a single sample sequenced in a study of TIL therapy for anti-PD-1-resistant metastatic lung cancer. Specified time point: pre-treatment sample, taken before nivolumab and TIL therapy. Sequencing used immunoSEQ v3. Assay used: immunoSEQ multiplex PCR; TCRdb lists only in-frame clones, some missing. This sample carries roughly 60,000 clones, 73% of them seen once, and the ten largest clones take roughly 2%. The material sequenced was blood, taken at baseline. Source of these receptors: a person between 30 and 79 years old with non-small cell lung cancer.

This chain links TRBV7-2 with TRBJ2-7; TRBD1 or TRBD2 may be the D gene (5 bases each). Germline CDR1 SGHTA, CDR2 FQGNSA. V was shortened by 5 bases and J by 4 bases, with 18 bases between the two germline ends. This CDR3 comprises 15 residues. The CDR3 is CASSPRVGETYEQYF. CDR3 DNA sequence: TGTGCCAGCAGCCCAAGGGTGGGGGAAACATACGAGCAGTACTTC.

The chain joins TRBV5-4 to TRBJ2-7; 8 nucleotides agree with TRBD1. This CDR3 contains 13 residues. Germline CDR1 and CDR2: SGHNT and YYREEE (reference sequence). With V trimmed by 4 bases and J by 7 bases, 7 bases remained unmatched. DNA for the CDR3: TGTGCCAGCAGCAGCTGGACAGGGCGAGAGCAGTACTTC. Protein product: CASSSWTGREQYF. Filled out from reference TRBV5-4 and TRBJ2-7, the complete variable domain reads ETGVTQSPTHLIKTRGQQVTLRCSSQSGHNTVSWYQQALGQGPQFIFQYYREEENGRGNFPPRFSGLQFPNYSSELNVNALELDDSALYLCASSSWTGREQYFGPGTRLTVT.